The 26 T cell receptor beta chains presented below share a single source sample, sequenced in a study of T-cell memory formation after mild COVID-19. MiXCR, run by TCRdb on the 5' RACE reads, gives a single entry per CDR3 protein. The sample contains 250,000 or so distinct CDR3 sequences, roughly 18% of which appear only once. The specimen sequenced was PBMCs or a T cell subset sorted from them (not recorded which). The receptors stem from a man aged 18 to 30 who had mild COVID-19 (a few samples of this study predate the infection). Cell type and time point are not known.

The rearrangement joins TRBV5-1 to TRBJ2-6; no firm D call. Trimming cost V 4 bases and J 4 bases, with 12 bases left between them. CDR1 SGHRS and CDR2 YFSETQ come from the germline V gene. The CDR3 is made up of 15 amino acids. Here the CDR3 reads CASSPETAGANVLTF. CDR3 sequence (DNA): TGCGCCAGCAGCCCCGAGACGGCAGGGGCCAACGTCCTGACTTTC.

The chain has TRBV3-1 and TRBJ2-5; 7 bases agree with TRBD1. The CDR3 has 17 amino acids. V gave up 4 bases and J gave up 2 bases; unmatched junction bases: 13. Germline V gives CDR1 LGHDT, CDR2 YNNKEL (reference sequence). CDR3 loop: CASSRPRDRYPQETQYF. DNA for the CDR3: TGTGCCAGCAGCCGCCCTAGGGACAGATACCCACAAGAGACCCAGTACTTC.

The V call is TRBV7-2, the J call TRBJ2-6; no clear D gene. Germline V gene sequence: CDR1 SGHTA, CDR2 FQGNSA. The CDR3 is 17 residues long. Trimming stripped 4 bases from V and 1 base from J, with 14 bases between. The CDR3 region is CASSSGSPLSGANVLTF. As DNA, the CDR3 is TGTGCCAGCAGCTCTGGGTCACCCCTATCTGGGGCCAACGTCCTGACTTTC.

This clonotype showed up just a few times. This chain links TRBV28 with TRBJ2-7; D is unresolved. The germline V gene encodes CDR1 MDHEN and CDR2 SYDVKM. This CDR3 spans 13 amino acids. V lost 3 bases, J lost 0 bases, and 6 bases lay in between. Here the CDR3 DNA reads TGTGCCAGCAGTTTCCCACACTCCTACGAGCAGTACGTC. Translated, it gives CASSFPHSYEQYV.

The chain employs TRBV21-1 and TRBJ2-1; the table's D call of TRBD2 was not tested on the DNA. TRBV21-1 is reported as a pseudogene. This CDR3 has 17 residues. The CDR3, as DNA: TGTGCCAGCAGCAAAAAGGGCGGGGACCGCCCGTACAATGAGCAGTTCTTC. This encodes CASSKKGGDRPYNEQFF.

This clonotype was seen more than once but under ten times. V is TRBV9 and J is TRBJ2-1, with 11 nucleotides matching TRBD2. This CDR3 region has 16 residues. V was pared by 2 bases and J by 6 bases, with 7 bases of the junction left unmatched. Germline assignment: CDR1 SGDLS and CDR2 YYNGEE. The CDR3: CASSVLLAGGLNEQFF. The CDR3 region has the DNA TGTGCCAGCAGCGTGCTGCTAGCGGGGGGACTCAATGAGCAGTTCTTC. Together with reference TRBV9 and TRBJ2-1, the CDR3 gives the full variable domain: DSGVTQTPKHLITATGQRVTLRCSPRSGDLSVYWYQQSLDQGLQFLIQYYNGEERAKGNILERFSAQQFPDLHSELNLSSLELGDSALYFCASSVLLAGGLNEQFFGPGTRLTVL.

The sample holds one count of this clonotype. The gene calls are TRBV6-2 or TRBV6-3 and TRBJ2-2; D might be TRBD1 (5 bases). From germline, CDR1 is MNHEY and CDR2 SVGEGT. The CDR3 has 15 amino acids. The V gene lost 8 bases and the J gene lost 5 bases, with 18 bases spanning the gap. CDR3 in amino acids: CASARTDPGTGELFF. The DNA of the CDR3 is TGTGCCAGCGCAAGGACCGACCCAGGGACCGGGGAGCTGTTTTTT.

The V call is TRBV7-2, the J call TRBJ1-3; D may be TRBD1 (5 bases). Germline V gene data show CDR1 as SGHTA and CDR2 as FQGNSA. This CDR3 contains 13 residues. The V end lost 5 bases, the J end lost 2 bases, and 7 bases lay between the germline ends. The DNA for the CDR3 is TGTGCCAGCAGCGGGGGTCCTGGAAACACCATATATTTT. Protein sequence: CASSGGPGNTIYF.

This clonotype was counted only a few times. The V call is TRBV7-3, the J call TRBJ2-3; TRBD2 agrees at 7 bases. Germline CDR1 and CDR2: SGHTA and FQGTGA. This CDR3 spans 15 amino acids. V trimming: 4 bases; J trimming: 5 bases; junction bases outside the gene matches: 9. CDR3 amino acids: CASSWGGTAGDTQYF. The CDR3 DNA reads TGTGCCAGCAGCTGGGGGGGTACGGCCGGAGATACGCAGTATTTT.

The table lists this clonotype with many counts. The rearrangement links TRBV12-5 to TRBJ2-5, with 10 bases that match TRBD2. Germline V lookup: CDR1 LGHNT, CDR2 FRNRAP. The CDR3 spans 17 residues. J gave up 0 bases and V 4 bases, and 8 bases lay outside the gene matches. Here the CDR3 reads CASGWAPSGGHQETQYF. The CDR3, as DNA: TGTGCTAGTGGTTGGGCCCCTAGCGGGGGCCACCAAGAGACCCAGTACTTC.

The chain uses TRBV4-3 and TRBJ1-4; 7 bases map to TRBD1. The CDR3 consists of 16 residues. Trimming cost V 3 bases and J 0 bases; bases outside gene matches: 4. Germline lookup yields CDR1 LGHNA and CDR2 YSLEER. In nucleotides, the CDR3 is TGCGCCAGCAGCCAGAGACAGGGCGCAACTAATGAAAAACTGTTTTTT. Translation: CASSQRQGATNEKLFF.

The table lists this clonotype with a few counts. This chain connects TRBV4-2 to TRBJ1-1, with D hard to call. The CDR3 length is 15 residues. Per germline, CDR1 LGHNA and CDR2 YNFKEQ. Trimming shortened V by 3 bases and J by 0 bases, and 11 bases separated the two germline ends. The CDR3 here is CASSHPRGLNTEAFF. DNA of the CDR3: TGTGCCAGCAGCCACCCTCGGGGTCTGAACACTGAAGCTTTCTTT.

This clonotype was seen a handful of times. The chain joins TRBV24-1 to TRBJ1-4; no definite D call. The CDR3 totals 14 residues. V was shortened by 4 bases and J by 6 bases, with 11 bases between the two germline ends. Germline V gene lookup returns CDR1 KGHDR and CDR2 SFDVKD. The DNA for the CDR3 is TGTGCCACCAGTGAGGGAGTTCGGGATGAAAAACTGTTTTTT. Translation gives CATSEGVRDEKLFF.

The gene calls are TRBV20-1 and TRBJ2-3; 9 bases are shared with TRBD2. J lost 2 bases, V lost 1 base, and 7 bases had no gene match. The germline V gene has CDR1 DFQATT and CDR2 SNEGSKA (reference sequence). CDR3 length: 16 residues. The DNA for the CDR3 is TGCAGTGCTAGAGCCCTTGGCGGGGGGGCCACAGATACGCAGTATTTT. Translation gives CSARALGGGATDTQYF.

This clonotype was recorded at least ten times. The gene calls are TRBV20-1 and TRBJ2-3; 7 positions agree with TRBD2. Trimming removed 0 bases from V and 5 bases from J; junction bases left unmatched: 5. The length of the CDR3 is 14 residues. CDR1 and CDR2 from the germline V gene are DFQATT and SNEGSKA (reference sequence). In nucleotides, the CDR3 is TGCAGTGCTAGAGAGGGGCTAGCGGTAGATACGCAGTATTTT. Translation gives CSAREGLAVDTQYF.

In its sample, this clonotype was seen a few times. This chain connects TRBV4-2 to TRBJ2-5; 8 nucleotides line up with TRBD2. Losses at the gene ends were 0 bases for V and 3 bases for J; bases not matched to a gene: 3. Per germline, CDR1 LGHNA and CDR2 YNFKEQ. The CDR3 spans 15 residues. CDR3 region: CASSQEPGGEETQYF. CDR3 sequence (DNA): TGTGCCAGCAGCCAAGAGCCGGGGGGGGAAGAGACCCAGTACTTC.

The CDR3 loop reads CASSRTSGGASSDTQYF. CDR3 coding DNA: TGTGCCAGCAGCCGGACTAGCGGGGGGGCGTCATCAGATACGCAGTATTTT. The chain couples TRBV7-2 to TRBJ2-3, with TRBD2 matching 15 bases. Germline V lookup: CDR1 SGHTA, CDR2 FQGNSA. V shed 5 bases and J 4 bases; nucleotides not matched to a gene: 7. The CDR3 is 17 amino acids.

This chain links TRBV9 with TRBJ2-1, with 10 bases aligning to TRBD2. The CDR3 has 15 residues. Germline CDR1 is SGDLS and CDR2 is YYNGEE. With 2 bases clipped from V and 5 bases from J, the junction kept 4 bases outside the gene matches. CDR3 amino acids: CASSVKGLANNEQFF. CDR3 sequence (DNA): TGTGCCAGCAGCGTGAAGGGACTAGCGAACAATGAGCAGTTCTTC.

This clonotype came up a few times. The V gene is TRBV12-3 or TRBV12-4, the J gene TRBJ2-2; the D gene is possibly TRBD1 (6 bases). V shed 5 bases and J shed 13 bases, with 20 bases lying between them. This CDR3 contains 14 residues. CDR3 amino acids: CASSTTGRTRRLFF. The CDR3 DNA reads as TGTGCCAGCAGTACTACAGGGCGGACGCGGCGGCTGTTTTTT.

This clonotype turned up a few times. The chain has TRBV2 and TRBJ1-2; unclear D gene. Germline-derived CDR1 and CDR2 are SNHLY and FYNNEI. V lost 7 bases, J lost 3 bases, and 9 bases lay in between. The CDR3 extends over 12 amino acids. The CDR3 loop is CASMKGDYGYTF. The CDR3 DNA reads TGTGCCAGCATGAAAGGTGACTATGGCTACACCTTC. Together with reference TRBV2 and TRBJ1-2, the CDR3 gives the full variable domain: EPEVTQTPSHQVTQMGQEVILRCVPISNHLYFYWYRQILGQKVEFLVSFYNNEISEKSEIFDDQFSVERPDGSNFTLKIRSTKLEDSAMYFCASMKGDYGYTFGSGTRLTVV.

The sample holds a few counts of this clonotype. The chain combines TRBV6-6 with TRBJ2-7; D perhaps matches TRBD1 (6 bases). This CDR3 spans 14 amino acids. Germline-derived CDR1 and CDR2 are MNHNY and SVGAGI (reference sequence). Trimming took off 6 bases at V and 4 bases at J, with 16 bases between the two ends. The CDR3 coding sequence is TGTGCCAGCAGCCTGGGAACAGGGCTGTACGAGCAGTACTTC. Translating gives CASSLGTGLYEQYF.

This chain uses TRBV6-5 with TRBJ1-1, with a weak D call TRBD1 (5 bases). Germline loops: CDR1 MNHEY, CDR2 SVGAGI. The ends were cut back, 4 bases at V and 0 bases at J, with 9 bases in the middle. The CDR3 has 14 amino acids. The CDR3 loop reads CASSLNRLNTEAFF. In DNA form, the CDR3 reads TGTGCCAGCAGTTTGAACAGGCTGAACACTGAAGCTTTCTTT.

The J gene is TRBJ2-5, the V gene TRBV6-6, with a tentative D call TRBD1 (5 bases). Trimming removed 2 bases from V and 0 bases from J, with 13 bases in between. CDR3 length: 16 amino acids. The germline V gene has CDR1 MNHNY and CDR2 SVGAGI (reference sequence). CDR3 region: CASSYTWGQHQETQYF. DNA for the CDR3: TGTGCCAGCAGTTACACGTGGGGCCAACACCAAGAGACCCAGTACTTC.

This clonotype showed up just a few times. The gene calls are TRBV5-6 and TRBJ2-7; D is perhaps TRBD1 (5 bases). The CDR3 runs 12 residues. Trimming removed 4 bases at V and 6 bases at J, with 11 bases between. The germline CDR1 and CDR2 sequences are SGHDT and YYEEEE. The CDR3: CASSLGHLEQYV. In DNA, the CDR3 is TGTGCCAGCAGCCTAGGACACCTCGAGCAGTACGTC.

This clonotype was detected many times. The chain joins TRBV20-1 to TRBJ2-7, with D possibly being TRBD1 (5 bases). Trimming shortened V by 3 bases and J by 4 bases, and 10 bases separated the two germline ends. Looked up from germline, CDR1 is DFQATT and CDR2 is SNEGSKA (reference sequence). This CDR3 has 12 residues. This chain's CDR3 is CSASRATYEQYF. The DNA of the CDR3 is TGCAGTGCTAGCAGGGCAACTTACGAGCAGTACTTC.

The rearrangement uses TRBV20-1 and TRBJ1-6; the match to TRBD1 covers 8 bases. This CDR3 spans 14 amino acids. The germline gives CDR1 DFQATT, CDR2 SNEGSKA (reference sequence). V lost 2 bases to trimming and J lost 8 bases; unmatched junction nucleotides: 5. In DNA, the CDR3 is TGCAGTGCTAGAAAACAGGGGGGAGATTCACCCCTCCACTTT. It encodes CSARKQGGDSPLHF.